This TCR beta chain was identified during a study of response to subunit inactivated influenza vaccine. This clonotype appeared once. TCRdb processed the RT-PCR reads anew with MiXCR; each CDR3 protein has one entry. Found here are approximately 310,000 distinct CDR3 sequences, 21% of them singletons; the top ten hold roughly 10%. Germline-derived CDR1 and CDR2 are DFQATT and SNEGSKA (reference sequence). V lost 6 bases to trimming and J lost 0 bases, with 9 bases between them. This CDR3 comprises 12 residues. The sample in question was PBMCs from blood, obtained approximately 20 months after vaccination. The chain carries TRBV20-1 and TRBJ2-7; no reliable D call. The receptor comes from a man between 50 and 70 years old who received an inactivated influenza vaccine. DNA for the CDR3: TGCAGTGCCCAGGACGGCTCCTACGAGCAGTACTTC. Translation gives CSAQDGSYEQYF.